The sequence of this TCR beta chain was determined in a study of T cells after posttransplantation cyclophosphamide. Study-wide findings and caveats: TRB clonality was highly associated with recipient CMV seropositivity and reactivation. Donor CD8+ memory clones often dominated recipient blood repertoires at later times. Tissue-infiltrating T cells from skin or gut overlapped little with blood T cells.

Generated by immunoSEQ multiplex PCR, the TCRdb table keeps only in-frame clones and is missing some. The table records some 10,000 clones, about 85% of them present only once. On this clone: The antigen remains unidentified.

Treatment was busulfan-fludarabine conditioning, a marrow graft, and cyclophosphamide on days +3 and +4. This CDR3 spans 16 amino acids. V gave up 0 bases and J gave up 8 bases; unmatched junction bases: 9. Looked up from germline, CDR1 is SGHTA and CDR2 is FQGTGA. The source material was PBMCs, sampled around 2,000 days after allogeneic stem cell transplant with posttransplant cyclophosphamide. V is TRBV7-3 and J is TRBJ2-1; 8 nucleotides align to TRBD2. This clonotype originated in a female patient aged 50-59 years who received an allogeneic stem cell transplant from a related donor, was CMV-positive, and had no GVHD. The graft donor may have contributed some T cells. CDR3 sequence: CASSLTGTRVGDEQFF. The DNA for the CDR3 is TGTGCCAGCAGCTTAACTGGGACTAGGGTGGGGGATGAGCAGTTCTTC.